These 22 T cell receptor beta chains came from one sample sequenced in a study of neurological immune-mediated disorders. TCRdb redid the calling of the 5' RACE reads with MiXCR, one entry per CDR3 protein. The top ten hold around 21% of the sample, which has 50,000 or so distinct CDR3 sequences, over 9% seen once. Material for sequencing was PBMCs. These receptor sequences come from a woman in her forties with HTLV-1-associated myelopathy (HAM/TSP).

Ten or more counts support this clonotype. The chain links TRBV25-1 to TRBJ2-7, with a tentative D call TRBD1 (6 bases). Germline CDR1 and CDR2: MGHDK and SYGVNS. The CDR3 contains 13 residues. V was trimmed by 4 bases and J by 5 bases, leaving 12 bases between them. The CDR3 nucleotides read TGTGCCAGCAGTGCACAGGGAAGGGACGAGCAGTACTTC. It translates to CASSAQGRDEQYF.

Many counts were recorded for this clonotype. V gene TRBV5-6 combines with J gene TRBJ2-5, with 8 positions matching TRBD1. The CDR3 loop spans 14 amino acids. The germline gives CDR1 SGHDT, CDR2 YYEEEE. J was trimmed by 5 bases and V by 3 bases; bases with no gene match: 6. The CDR3: CASSSPRGQETQYF. The DNA for the CDR3 is TGTGCCAGCAGCTCCCCCAGGGGGCAGGAGACCCAGTACTTC.

This clonotype was seen many times. The rearrangement joins TRBV7-6 to TRBJ1-1, with TRBD1 as a possible D gene (6 bases). Trimming shortened V by 3 bases and J by 3 bases, and 14 bases separated the two germline ends. The CDR3 extends over 15 amino acids. Germline values: CDR1 SGHVS, CDR2 FNYEAQ. The CDR3: CASSFPGVRDTEAFF. The CDR3 DNA is TGTGCCAGCAGCTTTCCAGGGGTAAGGGACACTGAAGCTTTCTTT.

This clonotype was seen ten or more times. The rearrangement uses TRBV7-9 and TRBJ2-1, with D possibly being TRBD2 (5 bases). V was cut by 1 base and J by 3 bases, with 7 bases left in between. The germline gives CDR1 SEHNR, CDR2 FQNEAQ (reference sequence). This CDR3 is 14 amino acids long. CDR3 coding DNA: TGTGCCAGCAGCTTAGGGCGGGTCTACAATGAGCAGTTCTTC. Residues: CASSLGRVYNEQFF. Filled out from reference TRBV7-9 and TRBJ2-1, the complete variable domain reads DTGVSQNPRHKITKRGQNVTFRCDPISEHNRLYWYRQTLGQGPEFLTYFQNEAQLEKSRLLSDRFSAERPKGSFSTLEIQRTEQGDSAMYLCASSLGRVYNEQFFGPGTRLTVL.

This clonotype was found many times. The rearrangement uses TRBV28 and TRBJ2-7, with 10 bases that match TRBD1. The CDR3 is 17 amino acids. Looked up from germline, CDR1 is MDHEN and CDR2 is SYDVKM. The V gene end was trimmed by 8 bases and the J gene end by 4 bases; junction bases not matched to a gene: 17. The CDR3 DNA sequence: TGTGCCAGCTCACGGCCCGGGACAGGGGCGACGTCATACGAGCAGTACTTC. Encoded protein: CASSRPGTGATSYEQYF.

This clonotype was recorded at least ten times. This chain uses TRBV5-1 with TRBJ2-2; 10 nucleotides line up with TRBD2. From germline, CDR1 is SGHRS and CDR2 YFSETQ. CDR3 length equals 16 residues. V dropped 4 bases and J dropped 1; count of bases not matched to a gene: 4. CDR3 nucleotide sequence: TGCGCCAGCAGCCTACTAGCGGGGAGGAACACCGGGGAGCTGTTTTTT. Amino acids: CASSLLAGRNTGELFF.

This clonotype showed up many times. The chain recombines TRBV20-1 with TRBJ2-1; TRBD2 aligns across 12 bases. CDR3 length: 16 amino acids. V lost 6 bases to trimming and J lost 7 bases; unmatched junction nucleotides: 13. Germline V gene sequence: CDR1 DFQATT, CDR2 SNEGSKA (reference sequence). The chain's CDR3 is CSARPGLAGAVNEQFF. As DNA, the CDR3 is TGCAGTGCGCGACCGGGACTAGCGGGCGCGGTTAATGAGCAGTTCTTC.

This clonotype was recorded at least ten times. The V and J genes are TRBV12-3 or TRBV12-4 and TRBJ2-7; 11 bases are shared with TRBD2. Trimming at V came to 6 bases and at J to 6 bases, leaving 4 bases not matched to a gene. CDR3 length: 13 amino acids. CDR3 region: CASRGLAGGEQYF. The CDR3 DNA reads as TGTGCCAGCAGGGGTCTAGCGGGGGGCGAGCAGTACTTC.

This clonotype has a count of ten or more. The V call is TRBV20-1, the J call TRBJ1-2, with 11 bases identical to TRBD1. With 7 bases clipped from V and 1 base from J, the junction kept 14 bases outside the gene matches. The germline gives CDR1 DFQATT, CDR2 SNEGSKA (reference sequence). The CDR3 is 17 amino acids. CDR3 sequence: CSVNPDRGQRGNYGYTF. In DNA, the CDR3 is TGCAGTGTTAATCCGGACAGGGGGCAGAGGGGTAACTATGGCTACACCTTC.

This clonotype was seen at least ten times. This chain connects TRBV27 to TRBJ2-3, with D possibly TRBD2 on 7 matching bases. Looked up from germline, CDR1 is MNHEY and CDR2 is SMNVEV (reference sequence). The CDR3 loop spans 16 amino acids. V lost 0 bases, J lost 3 bases, and 13 bases lay in between. CDR3 loop: CASSLSGGRGTDTQYF. The CDR3 nucleotides read TGTGCCAGCAGTTTATCGGGGGGGCGCGGAACAGATACGCAGTATTTT.

This clonotype was recorded many times. This sequence joins TRBV29-1 and TRBJ2-1, with D perhaps being TRBD1 or TRBD2 (5 bases each). The germline V and J ends were trimmed by 6 bases and 9 bases, with 12 bases remaining between them. This CDR3 is 11 amino acids long. Germline V lookup: CDR1 SQVTM, CDR2 ANQGSEA. The CDR3: CSVSRGAEQFF. In DNA, the CDR3 is TGCAGCGTGTCAAGGGGAGCTGAGCAGTTCTTC.

This clonotype was seen repeatedly, ten times or more. V is TRBV20-1 and J is TRBJ2-1; 9 bases align to TRBD1. Germline-derived CDR1 and CDR2 are DFQATT and SNEGSKA (reference sequence). The V gene end was trimmed by 2 bases and the J gene end by 7 bases; junction bases not matched to a gene: 12. This CDR3 is 16 amino acids long. The CDR3 DNA sequence: TGCAGTGCTAGACCGATCCGGGACAGGGTTGCAAATGAGCAGTTCTTC. It encodes CSARPIRDRVANEQFF.

This clonotype was counted a few times. The CDR3: CASSLAQGYEQYF. The CDR3 DNA sequence: TGTGCCAGCAGCTTAGCTCAGGGTTACGAGCAGTACTTC. The chain links TRBV11-2 to TRBJ2-7; D may be TRBD1 (5 bases). CDR1 is SGHAT, CDR2 FQNNGV, per germline. Trimming shortened V by 1 base and J by 4 bases, and 8 bases separated the two germline ends. The CDR3 length is 13 residues.

There are many counts of this clonotype. The chain recombines TRBV18 with TRBJ2-3, with D possibly matching TRBD2 (6 bases). V was clipped by 6 bases and J by 2 bases, with 12 bases between them. Germline loops: CDR1 KGHSH, CDR2 LQKENI. This CDR3 has 14 residues. The CDR3 coding sequence is TGTGCCAGCTCTCCCGGGACTGACACAGATACGCAGTATTTT. Translated: CASSPGTDTDTQYF.

This sequence joins TRBV5-4 and TRBJ2-7; 7 nucleotides align to TRBD1. Germline trimming cut 6 bases from V and 0 bases from J; bases unmatched to any gene: 3. The CDR3 runs 13 residues. Germline V gene data show CDR1 as SGHNT and CDR2 as YYREEE (reference sequence). The CDR3 DNA follows: TGTGCCAGCACCCGGGACAGCTCCTACGAGCAGTACTTC. Translation gives CASTRDSSYEQYF. Together with reference TRBV5-4 and TRBJ2-7, the CDR3 gives the full variable domain: ETGVTQSPTHLIKTRGQQVTLRCSSQSGHNTVSWYQQALGQGPQFIFQYYREEENGRGNFPPRFSGLQFPNYSSELNVNALELDDSALYLCASTRDSSYEQYFGPGTRLTVT.

Ten or more counts support this clonotype. The DNA for the CDR3 is TGTGCCAGCAGCATCCGGGACGGCTACGAGCAGTACTTC. This encodes CASSIRDGYEQYF. The J gene is TRBJ2-7, the V gene TRBV7-2; tentatively, D is TRBD1 or TRBD2 (5 bases each). The germline CDR1 and CDR2 sequences are SGHTA and FQGNSA. CDR3 length: 13 residues. The ends were cut back, 5 bases at V and 3 bases at J, with 11 bases in the middle.

This clonotype was found many times. V usage is TRBV9 and J usage is TRBJ2-7; the D is unclear. Trimming removed 3 bases at V and 0 bases at J, with 10 bases between. The germline gives CDR1 SGDLS, CDR2 YYNGEE. The CDR3 runs 14 residues. The CDR3 sequence is CASSAYTSSYEQYF. CDR3 nucleotides: TGTGCCAGCAGCGCGTACACGAGCTCCTACGAGCAGTACTTC.

In its sample, this clonotype was seen many times. The chain recombines TRBV5-1 with TRBJ2-2; TRBD1 aligns across 7 bases. The CDR3 runs to 17 residues. Looked up from germline, CDR1 is SGHRS and CDR2 is YFSETQ. V lost 3 bases to trimming and J lost 4 bases; unmatched junction nucleotides: 12. CDR3 in amino acids: CASSSPSGTAVTGELFF. The DNA for the CDR3 is TGCGCCAGCAGCTCCCCCTCCGGGACAGCCGTCACCGGGGAGCTGTTTTTT. Complete variable domain (other parts from reference TRBV5-1 and TRBJ2-2): KAGVTQTPRYLIKTRGQQVTLSCSPISGHRSVSWYQQTPGQGLQFLFEYFSETQRNKGNFPGRFSGRQFSNSRSEMNVSTLELGDSALYLCASSSPSGTAVTGELFFGEGSRLTVL.

Comments on this clonotype: Possible read error: a much larger clone is one base away. V gene TRBV7-3 combines with J gene TRBJ2-2, with unresolved D. The V end lost 4 bases, the J end lost 2 bases, and 11 bases lay between the germline ends. The CDR3 covers 15 residues. Looked up from germline, CDR1 is SGHTA and CDR2 is FQGTGA. The CDR3 DNA is TGTGCCAGCAGCTACCCGGGTCCCAACACCGGGGAGCTGTTTTTT. This translates into CASSYPGPNTGELFF.

This chain links TRBV5-8 with TRBJ1-5; D is ambiguous. This CDR3 region has 15 residues. CDR1 and CDR2 from the germline V gene are SGHTS and YDEGEE. Trimming stripped 1 base from V and 7 bases from J, with 15 bases between. This CDR3 is CASSLYRSGGQPQHF. CDR3 sequence (DNA): TGTGCCAGCAGCTTGTATCGTTCTGGTGGCCAGCCCCAGCATTTT.

This clonotype was seen ten or more times. The chain uses TRBV20-1 and TRBJ1-1; 9 nucleotides match TRBD1. The CDR3 totals 14 residues. V gave up 5 bases and J gave up 2 bases; unmatched junction bases: 6. Germline V gene sequence: CDR1 DFQATT, CDR2 SNEGSKA (reference sequence). The chain's CDR3 is CSAGGTGTNTEAFF. The CDR3 DNA reads as TGCAGTGCTGGAGGGACAGGGACAAACACTGAAGCTTTCTTT.

This clonotype was recorded at least ten times. The chain recombines TRBV15 with TRBJ2-3; a possible D gene is TRBD2 (5 bases). Trimming stripped 3 bases from V and 4 bases from J, with 14 bases between. Germline loops: CDR1 LNHNV, CDR2 YYDKDF (reference sequence). This CDR3 region has 15 residues. CDR3 amino acids: CATSRNLAPADTQYF. CDR3 sequence (DNA): TGTGCCACCAGCAGGAACCTAGCTCCGGCAGATACGCAGTATTTT.